The present entry profiles one T cell receptor beta chain with its context. Its antigen is undetermined. Data came from immunoSEQ multiplex PCR; TCRdb stores just in-frame clones and leaves some out. Found here are 200,000 to 250,000 clones, under 95% of them singletons; the top ten hold about 1%. Germline V lookup: CDR1 GTSNPN, CDR2 SVGIG (reference sequence). Trimming left V 5 bases short and J 2 bases short, with 10 bases between. There are 13 residues in the CDR3. This entry is derived from a study of T cell responses to AZD1222 COVID-19 vaccine. Study-level points and caveats: Across spike, vaccine-associated CD4 TCRs were found, dominant at 160-218 and 743-854. Reports indicate that nearly half of spike-specific TCRs are directed at unmutated variant regions.

The receptor comes from an adult in good health. The material was peripheral blood, obtained on day 0 of MenACWY control vaccination. This chain connects TRBV30 to TRBJ1-5; the D is unclear. The CDR3 bases are TGTGCCTGGTCGAACAGCGGCAATCAGCCCCAGCATTTT. It encodes CAWSNSGNQPQHF.